Each of the 2 T cell receptor beta chains below was sequenced from the same sample in a study of T cell responses to AZD1222 COVID-19 vaccine. Generated by immunoSEQ multiplex PCR, the TCRdb table keeps only in-frame clones and is missing some. Of about 85,000 clones listed, 90% are singletons. Sequences were derived from peripheral blood, sampled on day 0 of AZD1222 vaccination. These receptors came from an adult in good health.

The gene calls are TRBV6-5 and TRBJ2-3; possibly TRBD2 for D (6 bases). Germline V CDR1 and CDR2: MNHEY, SVGAGI. The CDR3 consists of 14 residues. V shed 2 bases and J shed 8 bases, with 14 bases lying between them. CDR3 residues: CASSYAGSRATQYF. CDR3 sequence (DNA): TGTGCCAGCAGTTACGCGGGATCGAGGGCTACGCAGTATTTT.

The chain carries TRBV27 and TRBJ2-7; D might be TRBD1 (6 bases). Deletions cut 7 bases from V and 2 bases from J, with 12 bases between. The germline V gene has CDR1 MNHEY and CDR2 SMNVEV (reference sequence). The CDR3 spans 13 residues. The CDR3 loop reads CASKTGLPYEQYF. The CDR3 coding sequence is TGTGCCAGCAAAACAGGGCTCCCCTACGAGCAGTACTTC.